This entry lists 19 T cell receptor beta chains sequenced from one sample in a study of blood T cell repertoires in COVID-19. Profiling relied on immunoSEQ multiplex PCR, and the TCRdb table lists in-frame clones only, not all of them. This sample has roughly 120,000 clones, with nearly 90% found just once. The sample consisted of peripheral blood. The receptors shown here come from a woman between 65 and 79 years old who had recovered from COVID-19.

This clone has only one observation. The chain employs TRBV24-1 and TRBJ1-2, with D unclear. Germline CDR1 is KGHDR and CDR2 is SFDVKD. The CDR3 loop spans 12 amino acids. V lost 3 bases and J lost 8, with 9 bases in between. CDR3 loop: CATSDPSVGYTF. For the CDR3, the DNA is TGTGCCACCAGTGATCCCTCGGTAGGCTACACCTTC.

The V gene is TRBV27, the J gene TRBJ2-5, with a possible D match to TRBD2 (5 bases). CDR1 and CDR2 from the germline V gene are MNHEY and SMNVEV (reference sequence). The V end lost 2 bases, the J end lost 5 bases, and 12 bases lay between the germline ends. The CDR3 contains 14 residues. Here the CDR3 reads CASSLEGSWETQYF. Here the CDR3 DNA reads TGTGCCAGCAGTTTAGAGGGTAGTTGGGAGACCCAGTACTTC.

The chain employs TRBV30 and TRBJ1-1; 7 positions agree with TRBD1. The J segment lost 6 bases and the V segment lost 4 bases, leaving 8 bases of the junction unmatched. This CDR3 has 13 residues. Germline lookup yields CDR1 GTSNPN and CDR2 SVGIG (reference sequence). CDR3 loop: CAWTGQLGAEAFF. The CDR3 DNA is TGTGCCTGGACGGGACAGCTGGGCGCTGAAGCTTTCTTT.

The chain joins TRBV18 to TRBJ2-7; a weak D match, TRBD1 (6 bases). This CDR3 is 16 amino acids long. Trimming removed 0 bases at V and 6 bases at J, with 18 bases between. Looked up from germline, CDR1 is KGHSH and CDR2 is LQKENI. The CDR3 loop reads CASSPPDSSGLREQYF. The CDR3 region has the DNA TGTGCCAGCTCACCACCGGACAGTTCCGGTCTTCGCGAGCAGTACTTC. Using reference TRBV18 and TRBJ2-7 for the parts outside the CDR3, the full variable domain is NAGVMQNPRHLVRRRGQEARLRCSPMKGHSHVYWYRQLPEEGLKFMVYLQKENIIDESGMPKERFSAEFPKEGPSILRIQQVVRGDSAAYFCASSPPDSSGLREQYFGPGTRLTVT.

The CDR3 spells CAWSLQDTQYF. CDR3 coding DNA: TGTGCCTGGAGCCTCCAGGATACGCAGTATTTT. The chain recombines TRBV30 with TRBJ2-3; D call uncertain. CDR1 is GTSNPN, CDR2 SVGIG, per germline (reference sequence). V was clipped by 3 bases and J by 6 bases, with 7 bases between them. The CDR3 covers 11 residues.

V gene TRBV7-2 combines with J gene TRBJ1-1, with 9 bases fitting TRBD1. Germline V gives CDR1 SGHTA, CDR2 FQGNSA. This CDR3 has 15 residues. V shed 5 bases, J shed 4 bases, and the junction held 8 bases outside the gene matches. CDR3 amino acids: CASSPEGTGTTEAFF. The CDR3, as DNA: TGTGCCAGCAGCCCGGAAGGGACAGGGACCACTGAAGCTTTCTTT.

This chain links TRBV6-6 with TRBJ2-3, with 10 bases that match TRBD1. Germline V CDR1 and CDR2: MNHNY, SVGAGI (reference sequence). The V segment lost 6 bases and the J segment 6 bases; nucleotides outside the gene matches: 6. The CDR3 has 14 residues. CDR3: CASRMTGGADTQYF. The CDR3 coding sequence is TGTGCCAGCAGAATGACAGGGGGCGCGGATACGCAGTATTTT.

For the CDR3, the DNA is TGTGCCAGTCGACTCCGGGACAGGGGGCTCAATGAGCAGTTCTTC. Amino acids: CASRLRDRGLNEQFF. This chain connects TRBV27 to TRBJ2-1; 12 nucleotides align to TRBD1. The V and J ends lost 9 bases and 6 bases, in that order; junction bases with no gene match: 9. Germline loops: CDR1 MNHEY, CDR2 SMNVEV (reference sequence). This CDR3 has 15 residues.

The chain combines TRBV7-8 with TRBJ2-3, with D maybe TRBD2 (5 bases). Germline V CDR1 and CDR2: SGHVS, FQNEAQ. Trimming left V 5 bases short and J 8 bases short, with 23 bases between. The CDR3 is 16 amino acids. The CDR3 reads CASSPPPRGPGSTQYF. CDR3 DNA: TGTGCCAGCAGCCCGCCCCCTAGAGGGCCTGGGTCTACGCAGTATTTT.

In DNA form, the CDR3 reads TGTGCCAGCAGAAATTTTGGGCTGAGGGTCCAAGAGACCCAGTACTTC. It translates to CASRNFGLRVQETQYF. V and J are TRBV28 and TRBJ2-5, with D possibly matching TRBD2 (5 bases). Looked up from germline, CDR1 is MDHEN and CDR2 is SYDVKM. The CDR3 is 16 residues long. V was trimmed by 6 bases and J by 1 base, leaving 18 bases between them.

The rearrangement joins TRBV9 to TRBJ1-5; 9 bases fit TRBD1. Unmatched junction bases numbered 8, after V lost 3 bases and J lost 7 bases. Germline V lookup: CDR1 SGDLS, CDR2 YYNGEE. CDR3 length: 15 residues. CDR3 DNA: TGTGCCAGCAGCGCAACGGGACAGGGTGGACAGCCCCAGCATTTT. This encodes CASSATGQGGQPQHF. The full variable domain, with the rest looked up from reference TRBV9 and TRBJ1-5, is DSGVTQTPKHLITATGQRVTLRCSPRSGDLSVYWYQQSLDQGLQFLIQYYNGEERAKGNILERFSAQQFPDLHSELNLSSLELGDSALYFCASSATGQGGQPQHFGDGTRLSIL.

The chain employs TRBV5-1 and TRBJ1-2; the D gene is possibly TRBD1 (5 bases). This CDR3 region has 13 residues. CDR1 is SGHRS, CDR2 YFSETQ, per germline. V dropped 0 bases and J dropped 3 bases, with 6 bases sitting between them. The CDR3 DNA reads TGCGCCAGCAGCTTGGTAGGGGACTATGGCTACACCTTC. Translated, it gives CASSLVGDYGYTF.

The rearrangement uses TRBV4-2 and TRBJ2-7, with a tentative D call TRBD1 (6 bases). Germline V gene lookup returns CDR1 LGHNA and CDR2 YNFKEQ. V dropped 3 bases and J dropped 0 bases, with 21 bases sitting between them. The CDR3 runs to 18 residues. The CDR3 region is CASSQTLQGYLRSYEQYF. For the CDR3, the DNA is TGTGCCAGCAGCCAGACCCTTCAGGGGTATCTTCGCTCCTACGAGCAGTACTTC.

The chain joins TRBV18 to TRBJ2-2; 8 bases fit TRBD1. Germline V gene sequence: CDR1 KGHSH, CDR2 LQKENI. J lost 4 bases, V lost 3 bases, and 4 bases had no gene match. The CDR3 is made up of 15 amino acids. The CDR3 DNA sequence: TGTGCCAGCTCACCGGTCAGGGGGCTCACCGGGGAGCTGTTTTTT. It codes for CASSPVRGLTGELFF.

The rearrangement uses TRBV19 and TRBJ1-4; D gene uncertain. There are 16 residues in the CDR3. Trimming shortened V by 0 bases and J by 8 bases, and 16 bases separated the two germline ends. The V gene's germline CDR1 is LNHDA and CDR2 SQIVND (reference sequence). CDR3 sequence (DNA): TGTGCCAGTAGTATAGATCCGGCAGGTTCCTCGGAAAAACTGTTTTTT. Its protein is CASSIDPAGSSEKLFF.

The chain is built from TRBV7-2 and TRBJ1-2; possibly TRBD1 for D (5 bases). V lost 5 bases to trimming and J lost 8 bases, with 12 bases between them. The CDR3 is 12 amino acids. Germline CDR1 is SGHTA and CDR2 is FQGNSA. CDR3 protein: CASSRGTGGYTF. CDR3 coding DNA: TGTGCCAGCAGCCGGGGGACGGGGGGCTACACCTTC. Together with reference TRBV7-2 and TRBJ1-2, the CDR3 gives the full variable domain: GAGVSQSPSNKVTEKGKDVELRCDPISGHTALYWYRQSLGQGLEFLIYFQGNSAPDKSGLPSDRFSAERTGGSVSTLTIQRTQQEDSAVYLCASSRGTGGYTFGSGTRLTVV.

The chain links TRBV6-5 to TRBJ2-1; 9 bases map to TRBD2. V lost 5 bases and J lost 6; bases outside the gene matches: 5. The V gene's germline CDR1 is MNHEY and CDR2 SVGAGI. This CDR3 comprises 14 residues. The DNA for the CDR3 is TGTGCCAGCAGTACCTTGACTAGCGGCAATGAGCAGTTCTTC. It specifies CASSTLTSGNEQFF.

This sequence joins TRBV7-2 and TRBJ2-3, with D possibly matching TRBD1 (5 bases). V lost 5 bases to trimming and J lost 3 bases, with 15 bases between them. This CDR3 contains 15 residues. Per germline, CDR1 SGHTA and CDR2 FQGNSA. The CDR3 DNA reads as TGTGCCAGCAGCCTACTTCCCCGACAGACAGATACGCAGTATTTT. Its protein is CASSLLPRQTDTQYF.

V gene TRBV5-1 combines with J gene TRBJ2-1, with 13 positions matching TRBD2. Germline values: CDR1 SGHRS, CDR2 YFSETQ. The CDR3 is 17 residues long. The V gene end was trimmed by 2 bases and the J gene end by 3 bases; junction bases not matched to a gene: 5. For the CDR3, the DNA is TGCGCCAGCAGCTTTACTAGCGGGGGGGCCCTCTACAATGAGCAGTTCTTC. As protein: CASSFTSGGALYNEQFF.